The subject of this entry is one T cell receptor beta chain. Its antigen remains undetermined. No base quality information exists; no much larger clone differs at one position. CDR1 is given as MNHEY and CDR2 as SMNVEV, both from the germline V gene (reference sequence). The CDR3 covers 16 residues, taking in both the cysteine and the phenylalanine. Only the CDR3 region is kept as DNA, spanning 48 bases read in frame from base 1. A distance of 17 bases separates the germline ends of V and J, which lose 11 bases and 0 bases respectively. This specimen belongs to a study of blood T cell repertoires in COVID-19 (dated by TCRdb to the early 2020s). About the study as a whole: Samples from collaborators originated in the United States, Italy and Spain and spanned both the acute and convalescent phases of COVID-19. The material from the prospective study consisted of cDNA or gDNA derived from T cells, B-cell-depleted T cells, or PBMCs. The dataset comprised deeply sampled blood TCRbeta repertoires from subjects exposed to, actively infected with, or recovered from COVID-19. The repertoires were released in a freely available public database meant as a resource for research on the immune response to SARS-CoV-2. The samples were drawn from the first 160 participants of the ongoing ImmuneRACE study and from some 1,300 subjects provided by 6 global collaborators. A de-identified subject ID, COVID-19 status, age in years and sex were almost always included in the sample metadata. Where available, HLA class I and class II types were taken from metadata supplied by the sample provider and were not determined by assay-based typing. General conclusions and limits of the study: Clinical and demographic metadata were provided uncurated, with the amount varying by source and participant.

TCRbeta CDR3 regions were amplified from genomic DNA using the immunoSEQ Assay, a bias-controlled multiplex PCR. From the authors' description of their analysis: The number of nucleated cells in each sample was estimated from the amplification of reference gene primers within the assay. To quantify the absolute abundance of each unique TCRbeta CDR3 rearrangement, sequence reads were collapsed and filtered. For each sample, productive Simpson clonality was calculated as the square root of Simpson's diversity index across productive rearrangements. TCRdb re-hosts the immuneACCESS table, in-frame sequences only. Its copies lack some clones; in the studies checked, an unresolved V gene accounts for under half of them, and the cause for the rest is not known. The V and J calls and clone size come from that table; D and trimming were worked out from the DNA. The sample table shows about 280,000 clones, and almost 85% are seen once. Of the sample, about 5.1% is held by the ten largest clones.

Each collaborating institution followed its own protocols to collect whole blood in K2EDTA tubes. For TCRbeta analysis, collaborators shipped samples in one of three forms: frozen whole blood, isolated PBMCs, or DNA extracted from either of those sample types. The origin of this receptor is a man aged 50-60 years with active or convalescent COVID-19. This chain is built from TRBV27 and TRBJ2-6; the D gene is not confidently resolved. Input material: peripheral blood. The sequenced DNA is TGTGCCGCCGCTAGGTTCGGAATCTCTGGGGCCAACGTCCTGACTTTC. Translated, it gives CAAARFGISGANVLTF.